This TCR beta chain was sequenced for a study of OX40 agonist ivuxolimab in advanced cancers. Across the study: Subjects had a mean age of roughly 60 years, with a range of about 23 to 79; roughly 83% were male. There were three patients with partial responses, one having hepatocellular carcinoma and two cutaneous melanoma.

People who had autoimmune disease history or systemic immunosuppression were excluded. Study findings and constraints: Some of the nonresponding patients also showed low levels of normalized T-cell clonal expansion.

CDR1 KGHSH and CDR2 LQKENI come from the germline V gene. V lost 4 bases and J 3 bases, leaving 9 bases between the germline ends. The CDR3 sequence is 13 residues long. Measured with immunoSEQ multiplex PCR; TCRdb has only the in-frame clones, and not every one. This sample has roughly 100,000 clones, with just under 90% found just once. The sample holds a few counts of this clone. Its antigen is not known. This chain connects TRBV18 to TRBJ1-1; unclear D gene. This receptor was obtained from an adult with an advanced solid tumor such as melanoma, head and neck, liver or kidney cancer. The sample was CD4+ or CD8+ T cells sorted from blood, taken in a trial of the OX40 agonist ivuxolimab. CDR3 residues: CASSQHKDTEAFF. CDR3 DNA sequence: TGTGCCAGCTCACAACACAAGGACACTGAAGCTTTCTTT. Supplemented by reference TRBV18 and TRBJ1-1, the full variable domain reads NAGVMQNPRHLVRRRGQEARLRCSPMKGHSHVYWYRQLPEEGLKFMVYLQKENIIDESGMPKERFSAEFPKEGPSILRIQQVVRGDSAAYFCASSQHKDTEAFFGQGTRLTVV.